This section outlines one T cell receptor (beta chain) sequence together with its context. Its antigen is not known. The length of the CDR3 is 11 residues. V was shortened by 2 bases and J by 6 bases, with 5 bases between the two germline ends. Germline CDR1 is KGHSH and CDR2 is LQKENI. It was with 60 Vbeta and 13 Jbeta primers that the PCR ran. Generated by immunoSEQ multiplex PCR, the TCRdb table keeps only in-frame clones and is missing some. The profile shows roughly 100,000 clones, roughly 73% of them singletons. These data are taken from a study of cytomegalovirus exposure and HLA in healthy donors. Study-level findings and limits: A later analysis reportedly identified an Asian-associated ancestry cluster as carrying fewer N-insertions than the 666-donor mean. Later analysis showed TCR association rates varying by HLA locus, highest for DRB1 and lowest for HLA-C.

Input material: PBMCs. This sequence was found in a woman aged 35 to 49 in good health and CMV-seropositive. The chain employs TRBV18 and TRBJ2-7; D uncertain. This CDR3 reads CASSPNSEQYF. Here the CDR3 DNA reads TGTGCCAGCTCACCAAACTCCGAGCAGTACTTC.